The 14 T cell receptor beta chains given below trace back to one sample, sequenced in a study of cytomegalovirus exposure and HLA in healthy donors. This PCR relied on a set of 60 Vbeta primers and 13 Jbeta primers. Clones were sequenced by immunoSEQ multiplex PCR, and TCRdb holds only the in-frame ones, with some missing. The sample yields 100,000 to 150,000 clones, nearly 80% seen once. Sequenced material: PBMCs. Receptors were obtained from a male donor in good health and CMV-seronegative.

The chain recombines TRBV7-8 with TRBJ1-5; D unresolved. Trimming took off 3 bases at V and 4 bases at J, with 10 bases between the two ends. The CDR3 has 14 amino acids. From germline, CDR1 is SGHVS and CDR2 FQNEAQ. In nucleotides, the CDR3 is TGTGCCAGCAGCTTCTATGCTTTAAATCAGCCCCAGCATTTT. Its protein product is CASSFYALNQPQHF. Based on the CDR3 plus reference TRBV7-8 and TRBJ1-5, the full variable domain is GAGVSQSPRYKVAKRGQDVALRCDPISGHVSLFWYQQALGQGPEFLTYFQNEAQLDKSGLPSDRFFAERPEGSVSTLKIQRTQQEDSAVYLCASSFYALNQPQHFGDGTRLSIL.

This rearrangement joins TRBV19 to TRBJ2-3; 10 bases line up with TRBD1. Germline trimming cut 10 bases from V and 3 bases from J; bases unmatched to any gene: 10. The germline CDR1 and CDR2 sequences are LNHDA and SQIVND (reference sequence). The CDR3 consists of 15 residues. For the CDR3, the DNA is TGTGCCACCAGTTCTAGGACAGGGGGTACAGATACGCAGTATTTT. Its protein product is CATSSRTGGTDTQYF.

V usage is TRBV15 and J usage is TRBJ2-6; 10 bases match TRBD1. The germline V gene has CDR1 LNHNV and CDR2 YYDKDF (reference sequence). Trimming cost V 4 bases and J 0 bases; bases outside gene matches: 3. The CDR3 loop spans 17 amino acids. The CDR3 region has the DNA TGTGCCACCAGCACGGGACAGGGGAACTCTGGGGCCAACGTCCTGACTTTC. It encodes CATSTGQGNSGANVLTF.

The chain is built from TRBV4-3 and TRBJ2-3, with D tentatively TRBD1 (6 bases). Trimming shortened V by 2 bases and J by 4 bases, and 25 bases separated the two germline ends. Germline values: CDR1 LGHNA, CDR2 YSLEER. This CDR3 is built from 19 residues. CDR3 sequence reads: CASSQSRWGGGQGSDTQYF. As DNA, the CDR3 is TGCGCCAGCAGCCAATCAAGATGGGGTGGGGGCCAAGGGTCAGATACGCAGTATTTT.

J is TRBJ1-5 and V is TRBV19, with D possibly matching TRBD1 (5 bases). V lost 1 base and J 6 bases, leaving 13 bases between the germline ends. Per the germline V gene, CDR1 is LNHDA and CDR2 is SQIVND (reference sequence). The CDR3 runs to 15 residues. In DNA, the CDR3 is TGTGCCAGTAGTATAGGTCCAGGGTGGAGTCAGCCCCAGCATTTT. This encodes CASSIGPGWSQPQHF.

This chain connects TRBV7-8 to TRBJ2-3; TRBD2 aligns across 10 bases. This CDR3 is built from 17 residues. V lost 5 bases to trimming and J lost 2 bases; unmatched junction nucleotides: 10. Germline CDR1 reads SGHVS; CDR2 reads FQNEAQ. The DNA of the CDR3 is TGTGCCAGCAGCATATCTACTAGCGGGGCTTACACAGATACGCAGTATTTT. Its translation: CASSISTSGAYTDTQYF.

Only a few counts were recorded for this clone. The chain carries TRBV4-3 and TRBJ1-1; maybe TRBD1 (6 bases). Between the trimmed V and J ends, which lost 4 bases and 0 bases, there was a span of 12 bases. The CDR3 is made up of 15 amino acids. From germline, CDR1 is LGHNA and CDR2 YSLEER. CDR3 protein: CASSLAGTLNTEAFF. Written as DNA, the CDR3 is TGCGCCAGCAGCCTGGCCGGGACATTGAACACTGAAGCTTTCTTT.

The chain is built from TRBV9 and TRBJ2-2; TRBD2 matches 11 bases. CDR1 and CDR2 from the germline V gene are SGDLS and YYNGEE. CDR3 length equals 15 residues. The V and J ends lost 3 bases and 5 bases, in that order; junction bases with no gene match: 3. CDR3 bases: TGTGCCAGCAGCGCCTGGACTAGCGGGACCGGGGAGCTGTTTTTT. This translates into CASSAWTSGTGELFF.

V gene TRBV4-2 combines with J gene TRBJ1-2, with 8 bases lining up with TRBD1. The CDR3 is 13 amino acids. Germline trimming cut 4 bases from V and 10 bases from J; bases unmatched to any gene: 8. Germline CDR1 and CDR2: LGHNA and YNFKEQ. The chain's CDR3 is CASSRQGWSDYTF. For the CDR3, the DNA is TGTGCCAGCAGCCGACAGGGGTGGAGTGACTACACCTTC.

The rearrangement joins TRBV7-2 to TRBJ1-2; no clear D. Germline values: CDR1 SGHTA, CDR2 FQGNSA. Trimming cost V 7 bases and J 4 bases, with 13 bases left between them. The CDR3 is made up of 13 amino acids. CDR3 bases: TGTGCCAGCACCACTTCCCCCTTCTATGGCTACACCTTC. The encoded protein is CASTTSPFYGYTF. Full variable domain (missing parts from reference TRBV7-2 and TRBJ1-2): GAGVSQSPSNKVTEKGKDVELRCDPISGHTALYWYRQSLGQGLEFLIYFQGNSAPDKSGLPSDRFSAERTGGSVSTLTIQRTQQEDSAVYLCASTTSPFYGYTFGSGTRLTVV.

This chain joins TRBV10-1 and TRBJ2-3; 9 nucleotides agree with TRBD2. Germline CDR1 is WNHNN and CDR2 is SYGVQD (reference sequence). The CDR3 covers 19 residues. Unmatched junction bases numbered 14, after V lost 0 bases and J lost 4 bases. The CDR3 sequence is CASSESSIRTSAAPDTQYF. The CDR3 DNA reads TGCGCCAGCAGTGAGTCCAGTATTAGGACTAGCGCCGCGCCAGATACGCAGTATTTT.

This clone was seen only once. The CDR3 reads CASSQDRGFSTDTQYF. In nucleotides, the CDR3 is TGTGCCAGCAGTCAAGACAGGGGGTTTTCCACAGATACGCAGTATTTT. This rearrangement joins TRBV6-4 to TRBJ2-3, with 9 bases fitting TRBD1. From germline, CDR1 is MRHNA and CDR2 SNTAGT. The ends lost 5 bases at V and 2 bases at J; junction bases unmatched: 8. CDR3 length equals 16 residues.

The rearrangement links TRBV9 to TRBJ2-1; D is undetermined. V lost 0 bases and J lost 4, with 5 bases in between. Germline V gene sequence: CDR1 SGDLS, CDR2 YYNGEE. This CDR3 region has 13 residues. CDR3 DNA sequence: TGTGCCAGCAGCGTAGATTCGTACAATGAGCAGTTCTTC. This sequence encodes CASSVDSYNEQFF.

The V and J genes are TRBV29-1 and TRBJ1-2, with 11 bases matching TRBD1. The germline V gene encodes CDR1 SQVTM and CDR2 ANQGSEA. This CDR3 has 13 amino acids. The V segment lost 6 bases and the J segment 7 bases; nucleotides outside the gene matches: 7. For the CDR3, the DNA is TGCAGCGTCGGCGGACAGGGGGCAGGTGGCTACACCTTC. Translating it yields CSVGGQGAGGYTF.